These 8 T cell receptor beta chains came from one sample sequenced in a study of OX40 agonist ivuxolimab in advanced cancers. Repertoires were generated with immunoSEQ multiplex PCR, while TCRdb's copy carries only in-frame clones and drops some. The sample lists under 45,000 clones; 65% to 75% were seen once. This specimen was CD4+ or CD8+ T cells sorted from blood, taken in a trial of the OX40 agonist ivuxolimab. The receptors here all came from an adult with an advanced solid tumor such as melanoma, head and neck, liver or kidney cancer.

The CDR3 loop is CASSIKGRLNEKLFF. In nucleotides, the CDR3 is TGTGCCAGTAGTATAAAAGGCAGACTAAATGAAAAACTGTTTTTT. The chain has TRBV19 and TRBJ1-4; D gene uncertain. V gave up 2 bases and J gave up 5 bases, with 12 bases separating them. The germline gives CDR1 LNHDA, CDR2 SQIVND (reference sequence). The CDR3 totals 15 residues.

This clone was observed many times. V usage is TRBV2 and J usage is TRBJ1-5, with D possibly TRBD1 on 5 matching bases. This CDR3 region has 16 residues. Between the trimmed V and J ends, which lost 5 bases and 0 bases, there was a span of 14 bases. Germline V lookup: CDR1 SNHLY, CDR2 FYNNEI. The CDR3 coding sequence is TGTGCCAGCAGTCCCAGAGGGGCTAGTAGCAATCAGCCCCAGCATTTT. This sequence encodes CASSPRGASSNQPQHF.

For the CDR3, the DNA is TGCGCCAGCAGCCCGGAATGGGGGCGAAATCAGCCCCAGCATTTT. Translating it yields CASSPEWGRNQPQHF. The V call is TRBV5-1, the J call TRBJ1-5; maybe TRBD1 (6 bases). This CDR3 is 15 amino acids long. V was cut by 4 bases and J by 4 bases, with 15 bases left in between. CDR1 SGHRS and CDR2 YFSETQ come from the germline V gene.

CDR3 sequence reads: CASSYRVTEAFF. In nucleotides, the CDR3 is TGTGCCAGCAGTTACAGGGTCACTGAAGCTTTCTTT. This chain joins TRBV28 and TRBJ1-1; D possibly corresponds to TRBD1 (6 bases). Looked up from germline, CDR1 is MDHEN and CDR2 is SYDVKM. V was clipped by 4 bases and J by 4 bases, with 7 bases between them. The CDR3 spans 12 residues.

The rearrangement uses TRBV7-2 and TRBJ1-4; 7 positions match TRBD1. This CDR3 contains 14 residues. Per the germline V gene, CDR1 is SGHTA and CDR2 is FQGNSA. Trimming took 5 bases from V and 4 from J; bases not matched to a gene: 4. Written as DNA, the CDR3 is TGTGCCAGCAGCCTAAGACAGGGTAATGAAAAACTGTTTTTT. It is translated as CASSLRQGNEKLFF.

The V and J genes are TRBV27 and TRBJ2-7; 11 bases match TRBD2. V lost 7 bases and J lost 2; bases outside the gene matches: 10. The CDR3 consists of 16 residues. From germline, CDR1 is MNHEY and CDR2 SMNVEV (reference sequence). CDR3 bases: TGTGCCAGCAAGTTGCATTATAGCGGGGGGGCCTACGAGCAGTACTTC. Residues: CASKLHYSGGAYEQYF.

This chain uses TRBV6-1 with TRBJ2-7, with 10 nucleotides matching TRBD1. V dropped 7 bases and J dropped 4; count of bases not matched to a gene: 4. The CDR3 covers 13 residues. The germline V gene encodes CDR1 MNHNS and CDR2 SASEGT. CDR3 coding DNA: TGTGCCAGCATGACAGGGGGCGCGTACGAGCAGTACTTC. Its protein product is CASMTGGAYEQYF.

This clone has only one observation. This chain uses TRBV7-9 with TRBJ1-2; no clear D gene. Germline V CDR1 and CDR2: SEHNR, FQNEAQ (reference sequence). Trimming cost V 3 bases and J 4 bases, with 15 bases left between them. There are 15 residues in the CDR3. CDR3 sequence: CASSLTPQDSYGYTF. The DNA for the CDR3 is TGTGCCAGCAGCTTGACACCTCAGGATAGCTATGGCTACACCTTC.